This is a list of T cell receptor beta chains from one sample in a study of shared clonotypes between healthy human individuals. The repertoire was sequenced with immunoSEQ multiplex PCR; TCRdb's copy has only in-frame clones and lacks some. The table records about 600,000 clones, 95% of them present only once. The sample comprised naive CD8+ T cells sorted from blood. All receptors come from a woman aged 25 to 39 in good health. Both conserved end residues are part of each CDR3. A D gene is named only where the DNA matches it firmly. Not every row has a clone size; where given, it reads once, few, many or a size class.

j_call	d_call	clone_size	v_call	cdr3_nt	cdr3_aa
TRBJ2-1	-	-	TRBV13	TGTGCCAGCAGCTGGGCTCCATCTACGGATGAGCAGTTCTTC	CASSWAPSTDEQFF
TRBJ1-1	TRBD1	-	TRBV25-1	TGTGCCAGCTCACAGGGGGCTAACACTGAAGCTTTCTTT	CASSQGANTEAFF
TRBJ2-7	-	-	TRBV5-1	TGCGCCAGCAGCACTGAGGACAGTCCCTACGAGCAGTACTTC	CASSTEDSPYEQYF
TRBJ1-1	-	-	TRBV19	TGTGCCAGTAGTATAGGGGGGTTCGGTGAAGCTTTCTTT	CASSIGGFGEAFF
TRBJ2-3	-	-	TRBV5-1	TGCGCCAGCAGCTTGGAAGGGGGGAGCACAGATACGCAGTATTTT	CASSLEGGSTDTQYF
TRBJ2-3	TRBD2	-	TRBV2	TGTGCCAGCAGGGGTACTAGCGGGAGTGTGAGTGGGACAGATACGCAGTATTTT	CASRGTSGSVSGTDTQYF
TRBJ2-1	-	-	TRBV7-9	TGTGCCAGCACGCGGGGTGCCTACAATGAGCAGTTCTTC	CASTRGAYNEQFF
TRBJ2-1	-	-	TRBV5-1	TGCGCCAGCAGCTCTCTTGGGCAGGAGAATGAGCAGTTCTTC	CASSSLGQENEQFF
TRBJ2-1	-	-	TRBV6-1	TGTGCCAGCAGTGAATTAGGCGGGTCCTACAATGAGCAGTTCTTC	CASSELGGSYNEQFF
TRBJ2-7	-	-	TRBV7-6	TGTGCCAGCAGCTCCCTTTACGGATCCGGTGTAGGGAGCTACGAGCAGTACTTC	CASSSLYGSGVGSYEQYF
TRBJ2-3	TRBD2	-	TRBV15	TGTGCCACCAGCAGTACGACTAGCGGGTCTAGCACAGATACGCAGTATTTT	CATSSTTSGSSTDTQYF
TRBJ1-1	-	-	TRBV6-5	TGTGCCAGCAGTTACAGTCCCGGGACCATACGGGCTGAAGCTTTCTTT	CASSYSPGTIRAEAFF
TRBJ2-7	TRBD2	-	TRBV6-5	TGTGCCAGCAGTTACTCGGGGGAGGGAGGGTACGAGCAGTACTTC	CASSYSGEGGYEQYF
TRBJ1-4	-	-	TRBV11-2	TGTGCCAGCAGCTTAGGTCGCCTCGGGGAAAAACTGTTTTTT	CASSLGRLGEKLFF
TRBJ1-3	-	-	TRBV7-8	TGTGCCAGCAGCCTAACGCTGGGGCGTCCTTCTGGAAACACCATATATTTT	CASSLTLGRPSGNTIYF
TRBJ2-7	TRBD2	-	TRBV7-9	TGTGCCAGCAGCTCAGCGGGAGGGTACTACGAGCAGTACTTC	CASSSAGGYYEQYF
TRBJ2-7	-	-	TRBV14	TGTGCCAGCAGCCAAGATCCTGGAAACGAGCAGTACTTC	CASSQDPGNEQYF
TRBJ2-1	TRBD1	-	TRBV5-5	TGTGCCGTCAAGGCCGGGACAGGGATCTACAATGAGCAGTTCTTC	CAVKAGTGIYNEQFF
TRBJ1-2	TRBD1	once	TRBV9	TGTGCCAGCTCCGAGAGGGGACAGGGTTTCTATGGCTACACCTTC	CASSERGQGFYGYTF
TRBJ2-3	-	-	TRBV7-3	TGTGCCAGCAGCTCCTCGGACTCGTCAGCAGATACGCAGTATTTT	CASSSSDSSADTQYF
TRBJ1-1	-	-	TRBV28	TGTGCCAGCAGTTTATCCCGACAGAGCCCGGGGGACACTGAAGCTTTCTTT	CASSLSRQSPGDTEAFF
TRBJ1-4	-	-	TRBV7-9	TGTGCCAGCAGCCCTCGAGACAGGAGTGCAACTAATGAAAAACTGTTTTTT	CASSPRDRSATNEKLFF
TRBJ2-1	TRBD2	-	TRBV7-3	TGTGCCAGCAGCTTACTAGCGGGAGGGTCCAATGAGCAGTTCTTC	CASSLLAGGSNEQFF
TRBJ1-2	TRBD1	-	TRBV29-1	TGCAGCGCTGGACAGGGGGCTAACTATGGCTACACCTTC	CSAGQGANYGYTF
TRBJ2-1	TRBD1	once	TRBV9	TGTGCCAGCAGCGCTGCCGGGACAGGGTTGTTTGAGCAGTTCTTC	CASSAAGTGLFEQFF
TRBJ2-3	TRBD2	-	TRBV27	TGTGCCAGCAGTTCACTAGCGGGGGTTACAGACAACACAGATACGCAGTATTTT	CASSSLAGVTDNTDTQYF
TRBJ2-1	TRBD1	-	TRBV27	TGTGCCAGCCGCTGGGGACAGGGACTCGCTGAGCAGTTCTTC	CASRWGQGLAEQFF
TRBJ2-1	TRBD2	once	TRBV11-2	TGTGCCAGCAGCTTAAACCGCGGGACTAGCGGGAATGAGCAGTTCTTC	CASSLNRGTSGNEQFF
TRBJ2-1	-	-	TRBV29-1	TGCAGCGGGGGGGACGTGGGCTCCTACAATGAGCAGTTCTTC	CSGGDVGSYNEQFF
TRBJ2-7	-	-	TRBV5-6	TGTGCCAGCAGCTCTTTTAGGGAGACTAGTCACTACGAGCAGTACTTC	CASSSFRETSHYEQYF
TRBJ1-2	TRBD1	-	TRBV4-1	TGCGCCAGCAGCCAGGGACAGGAGTTGGTGGCCTATGGCTACACCTTC	CASSQGQELVAYGYTF
TRBJ2-3	-	-	TRBV28	TGTGCCAGCAGTTCCAGCCTTTCTCCAGCAGATACGCAGTATTTT	CASSSSLSPADTQYF
TRBJ2-3	-	-	TRBV4-1	TGCGCCAGCAGCCAAGGGAGGGATACGCAGTATTTT	CASSQGRDTQYF
TRBJ1-3	TRBD1	-	TRBV7-6	TGTGCCAGCAGCCCTCCGGAGATTCTCGGGACAGGACTATTCTCTGGAAACACCATATATTTT	CASSPPEILGTGLFSGNTIYF
TRBJ2-7	-	-	TRBV27	TGTGCCAGCAGTTTGAATGCGCATTCCTACGAGCAGTACTTC	CASSLNAHSYEQYF
TRBJ2-7	-	-	TRBV25-1	TGTGCCAGCAGTGAATTCGGCACAGCCTACGAGCAGTACTTC	CASSEFGTAYEQYF
TRBJ1-3	-	-	TRBV4-1	TGCGCCAGCAGCCAAGATCAGGGCTTTGGAAACACCATATATTTT	CASSQDQGFGNTIYF